The clone carrying this T cell receptor beta chain came up many times. This record belongs to a study of T cells in Graves' hyperthyroidism and ophthalmopathy. Patients were excluded for uncontrolled infection, other autoimmune disease, pregnancy or lactation. The CDR3 consists of 13 residues. The ends were cut back, 10 bases at V and 4 bases at J, with 15 bases in the middle. CDR1 is MDHEN, CDR2 SYDVKM, per germline. Amplification targeted TCR beta CDR3 regions from RNA transcripts. First-round RT-PCR of the TCR CDR3 relied on the HTBI primer set. In TCRdb, the multiplex PCR reads were re-called with MiXCR into one record per CDR3 protein. Found here are about 590,000 distinct CDR3 sequences, approximately 14% of them singletons; the top ten hold 7.3%.

The genes are TRBV28 and TRBJ2-3; D is possibly TRBD1 or TRBD2 (5 bases each). The material sequenced was blood. The TCR comes from a young woman with Graves' hyperthyroidism. The CDR3 reads CATGAPFPDTQYF. In nucleotides, the CDR3 is TGTGCCACCGGGGCCCCTTTCCCAGATACGCAGTATTTT. The whole variable domain, filled in from reference TRBV28 and TRBJ2-3, reads DVKVTQSSRYLVKRTGEKVFLECVQDMDHENMFWYRQDPGLGLRLIYFSYDVKMKEKGDIPEGYSVSREKKERFSLILESASTNQTSMYLCATGAPFPDTQYFGPGTRLTVL.